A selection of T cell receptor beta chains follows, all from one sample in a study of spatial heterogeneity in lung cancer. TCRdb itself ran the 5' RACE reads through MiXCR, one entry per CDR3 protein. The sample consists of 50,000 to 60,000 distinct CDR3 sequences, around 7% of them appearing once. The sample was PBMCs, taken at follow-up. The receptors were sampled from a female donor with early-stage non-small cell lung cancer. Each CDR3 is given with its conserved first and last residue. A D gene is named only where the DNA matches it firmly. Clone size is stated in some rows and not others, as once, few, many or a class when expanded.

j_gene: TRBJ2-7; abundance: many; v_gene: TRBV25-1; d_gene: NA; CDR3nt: TGTGCCAGCACTAAGGAGAGCCCCTACGAGCAGTACTTC; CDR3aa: CASTKESPYEQYF
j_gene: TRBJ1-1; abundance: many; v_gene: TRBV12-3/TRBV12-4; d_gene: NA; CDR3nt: TGTGCCAGCAGCCCCAGGGGCCCGCGGAGCACTGAAGCTTTCTTT; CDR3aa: CASSPRGPRSTEAFF
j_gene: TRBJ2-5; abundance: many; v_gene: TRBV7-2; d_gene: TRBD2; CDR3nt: TGTGCCAGCAGCTTTAGACCCTTCCCGACTAGCGTCGGGACCCAGTACTTC; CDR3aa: CASSFRPFPTSVGTQYF
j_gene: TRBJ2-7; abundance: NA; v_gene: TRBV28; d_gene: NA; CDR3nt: TGTGCCAGCAGTACCTACCCTGTACCGGAGCAGTACTTC; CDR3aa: CASSTYPVPEQYF
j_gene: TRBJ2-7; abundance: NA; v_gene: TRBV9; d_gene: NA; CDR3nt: TGTGCCAGCAGCCCACAAATCGGGACTTCCTACGAGCAGTACTTC; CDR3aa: CASSPQIGTSYEQYF
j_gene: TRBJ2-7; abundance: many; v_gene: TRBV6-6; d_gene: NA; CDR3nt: TGTGCCAGCAGAACGGGGGTACTCGAGCAGTACTTC; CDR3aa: CASRTGVLEQYF
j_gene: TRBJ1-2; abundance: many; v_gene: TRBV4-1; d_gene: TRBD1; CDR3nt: TGCGCCAGCAGCCAAGATCGGTGGTTGGACAGGGGAAGCGGCTACACCTTC; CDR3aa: CASSQDRWLDRGSGYTF
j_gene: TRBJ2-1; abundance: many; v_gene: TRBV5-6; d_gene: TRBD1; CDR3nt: TGTGCCAGCAGCTTTCAGGGGACAGGGGTCGGTGAGCAGTTCTTC; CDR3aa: CASSFQGTGVGEQFF
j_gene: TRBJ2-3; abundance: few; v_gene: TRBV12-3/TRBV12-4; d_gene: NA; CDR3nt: TGTGCCAGCAGTTTTTCAGGGAGGACAGATACGCAGTATTTT; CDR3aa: CASSFSGRTDTQYF
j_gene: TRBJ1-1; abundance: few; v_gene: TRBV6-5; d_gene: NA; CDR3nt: TGTGCCAGCAGGAACTTTGGGGGCACTGAAGCTTTCTTT; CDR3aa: CASRNFGGTEAFF
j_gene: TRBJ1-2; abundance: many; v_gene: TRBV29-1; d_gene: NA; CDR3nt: TGCAGCGTTAGTCAGGGGTACTATGGCTACACCTTC; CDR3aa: CSVSQGYYGYTF
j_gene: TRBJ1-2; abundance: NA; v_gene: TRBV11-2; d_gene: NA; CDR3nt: TGTGCCAGCAGCCCCCGGACTGGTAACTATGGCTACACCTTC; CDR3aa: CASSPRTGNYGYTF
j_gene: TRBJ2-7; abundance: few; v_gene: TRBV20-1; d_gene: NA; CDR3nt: TGCAGTGCTGGGGACCACTCCAGCTCCTACGAGCAGTACTTC; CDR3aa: CSAGDHSSSYEQYF
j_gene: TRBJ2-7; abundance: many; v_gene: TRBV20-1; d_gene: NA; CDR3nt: TGCAGTGCTGCCCCCGGGCCTAACTACGAGCAGTACTTC; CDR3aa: CSAAPGPNYEQYF